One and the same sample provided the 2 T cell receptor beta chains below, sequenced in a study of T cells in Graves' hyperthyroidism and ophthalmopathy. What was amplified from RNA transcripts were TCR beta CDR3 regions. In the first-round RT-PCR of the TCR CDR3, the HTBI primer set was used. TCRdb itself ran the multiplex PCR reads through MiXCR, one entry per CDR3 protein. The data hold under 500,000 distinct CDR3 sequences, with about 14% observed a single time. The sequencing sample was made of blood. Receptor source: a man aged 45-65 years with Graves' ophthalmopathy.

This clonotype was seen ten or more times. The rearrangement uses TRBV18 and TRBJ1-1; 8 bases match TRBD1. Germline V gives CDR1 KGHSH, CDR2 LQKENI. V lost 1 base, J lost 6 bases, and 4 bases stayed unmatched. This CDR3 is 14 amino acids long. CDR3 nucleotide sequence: TGTGCCAGCTCACCACGGGACAGGCCATCTGAAGCTTTCTTT. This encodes CASSPRDRPSEAFF.

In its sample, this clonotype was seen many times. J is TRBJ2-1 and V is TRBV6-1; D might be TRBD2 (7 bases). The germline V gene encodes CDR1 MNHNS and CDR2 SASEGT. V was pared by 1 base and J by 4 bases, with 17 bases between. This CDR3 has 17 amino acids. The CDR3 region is CASSEDGRGGLYNEQFF. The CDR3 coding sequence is TGTGCCAGCAGTGAAGATGGAAGGGGGGGGCTGTACAATGAGCAGTTCTTC.